Listed below are T cell receptor beta chains from one sample, sequenced in a study of T cell repertoires in cytomegalovirus infection. MiXCR, run by TCRdb on the reads, gives a single entry per CDR3 protein. Counted here are some 70,000 distinct CDR3 sequences, about 23% occurring once; the ten biggest clones make up around three quarters. For these receptors, no antigen is known. The sequenced sample consisted of PBMCs, sequenced either directly or after in vitro stimulation (not recorded which). These receptors all stem from a human donor in good health (CMV status not recorded). Some clones in this sample may be carry-over from other donors' samples. Both conserved end residues are part of each CDR3. A D gene is named only where the DNA matches it firmly. Expanded clones get a size class; other rows say once, few or many, or leave the size out.

v_gene	len	j_gene	abundance	d_gene	CDR3aa	CDR3nt
TRBV6-1	14	TRBJ1-1	.	.	CASSEAAVSTEAFF	TGTGCCAGCAGTGAAGCGGCGGTGAGCACTGAAGCTTTCTTT
TRBV2	13	TRBJ2-3	many	.	CASSENRGDTQYF	TGTGCCAGCAGTGAAAACCGGGGGGATACGCAGTATTTT
TRBV12-5	13	TRBJ2-5	.	.	CASVRGVVETQYF	TGTGCTAGTGTGAGGGGGGTCGTGGAGACCCAGTACTTC
TRBV24-1	13	TRBJ1-1	.	.	CATSDSREHEAFF	TGTGCCACCAGTGATTCTAGGGAACATGAAGCTTTCTTT
TRBV5-4	13	TRBJ2-1	few	TRBD1	CASTRGPVDEQFF	TGTGCCAGCACCAGGGGGCCAGTCGATGAGCAGTTCTTC
TRBV12-3/TRBV12-4	11	TRBJ1-4	.	.	CASSLSGKLFF	TGTGCCAGCAGTTTATCAGGAAAACTGTTTTTT
TRBV11-2	15	TRBJ2-1	.	.	CASSLGVSEYNEQFF	TGTGCCAGCAGCTTAGGTGTGTCAGAGTACAATGAGCAGTTCTTC
TRBV20-1	14	TRBJ1-1	.	.	CSARDIAGDTEAFF	TGCAGTGCTAGGGACATTGCGGGGGACACTGAAGCTTTCTTT
TRBV7-2	15	TRBJ2-3	.	.	CASSRREPATDTQYF	TGTGCCAGCAGCCGACGGGAGCCCGCCACAGATACGCAGTATTTT
TRBV6-5	15	TRBJ2-1	.	TRBD2	CASLQTLAGGGEQFF	TGTGCCAGCTTACAGACCCTAGCGGGAGGTGGTGAGCAGTTCTTC
TRBV4-3	14	TRBJ1-4	.	.	CASSPTGLVEKLFF	TGCGCCAGCAGTCCGACCGGACTTGTCGAAAAACTGTTTTTT
TRBV10-3	11	TRBJ2-5	few	.	CAIKGEETQYF	TGTGCCATCAAAGGGGAAGAGACCCAGTACTTC
TRBV7-6	18	TRBJ2-1	.	.	CASSSRSDNGRTYNEQFF	TGTGCCAGCAGCTCCCGAAGCGATAACGGTAGAACCTACAATGAGCAGTTCTTC
TRBV28	15	TRBJ1-2	.	TRBD1	CASSFGDRPGYGYTF	TGTGCCAGCAGTTTCGGGGACAGGCCCGGCTATGGCTACACCTTC
TRBV12-5	14	TRBJ2-1	.	.	CASGLLGLGNEQFF	TGTGCTAGTGGTTTGCTCGGTCTGGGGAATGAGCAGTTCTTC
TRBV30	12	TRBJ2-1	few	TRBD2	CAAGGSRNEQFF	TGTGCCGCGGGGGGTTCTCGGAATGAGCAGTTCTTC
TRBV7-3	14	TRBJ2-7	.	TRBD1	CASSSGQGSNEQYF	TGTGCCAGCAGCTCCGGACAGGGGAGCAACGAGCAGTACTTC
TRBV4-1	17	TRBJ2-5	.	TRBD2	CASSQYLAGAYQETQYF	TGCGCCAGCAGCCAGTATCTAGCGGGAGCGTACCAAGAGACCCAGTACTTC
TRBV7-9	15	TRBJ2-3	few	TRBD1	CASSSRQGNTDTQYF	TGTGCCAGCAGCTCACGACAGGGCAACACAGATACGCAGTATTTT
TRBV5-8	13	TRBJ1-2	.	TRBD1	CASSLTGGNGYTF	TGTGCCAGCAGCTTGACAGGGGGCAATGGCTACACCTTC
TRBV6-6	14	TRBJ2-5	.	.	CASSYQGRSETQYF	TGTGCCAGCAGTTACCAAGGCAGATCCGAGACCCAGTACTTC
TRBV27	15	TRBJ2-1	.	TRBD2	CASGYSGPPYNEQFF	TGTGCCAGCGGGTATAGCGGGCCACCCTACAATGAGCAGTTCTTC
TRBV2	11	TRBJ2-2	.	.	CASGPQWELFF	TGTGCCAGCGGCCCCCAATGGGAGCTGTTTTTT
TRBV19	11	TRBJ1-4	few	.	CATLKGEKLFF	TGTGCCACTTTAAAAGGTGAAAAACTGTTTTTT
TRBV7-2	15	TRBJ1-2	many	TRBD1	CASSRDYRGAYGYTF	TGTGCCAGCAGCCGCGACTACAGGGGGGCCTATGGCTACACCTTC
TRBV20-1	13	TRBJ1-3	few	TRBD1	CSAFTGGGNTIYF	TGCAGTGCCTTCACAGGGGGTGGAAACACCATATATTTT
TRBV14	15	TRBJ2-1	many	.	CASSQAPTRYNEQFF	TGTGCCAGCAGCCAAGCCCCCACACGCTACAATGAGCAGTTCTTC
TRBV28	15	TRBJ2-5	few	.	CASSLGSTGQETQYF	TGTGCCAGCAGTTTAGGGAGCACAGGCCAAGAGACCCAGTACTTC
TRBV6-2/TRBV6-3	15	TRBJ2-7	.	.	CASSYEAPTFYEQYF	TGTGCCAGCAGTTATGAGGCGCCTACCTTCTACGAGCAGTACTTC
TRBV12-3/TRBV12-4	16	TRBJ2-1	.	TRBD2	CASSKGLAGMDNEQFF	TGTGCCAGCAGTAAAGGACTAGCGGGAATGGACAATGAGCAGTTCTTC
TRBV19	15	TRBJ2-7	few	TRBD2	CASSLTSGESYEQYF	TGTGCCAGTAGTTTAACTAGCGGTGAATCCTACGAGCAGTACTTC
TRBV7-2	12	TRBJ1-2	many	.	CASSLNGYGYTF	TGTGCCAGCAGCTTAAATGGCTATGGCTACACCTTC
TRBV7-8	13	TRBJ2-5	many	TRBD1	CASSAGGQETQYF	TGTGCCAGCAGCGCAGGGGGCCAAGAGACCCAGTACTTC
TRBV7-2	13	TRBJ2-4	many	.	CASSLRFGDIQYF	TGTGCCAGCAGCTTAAGGTTCGGGGACATTCAGTACTTC
TRBV7-2	15	TRBJ1-3	few	.	CASSLEVSSGNTIYF	TGTGCCAGCAGCTTAGAGGTTTCCTCTGGAAACACCATATATTTT